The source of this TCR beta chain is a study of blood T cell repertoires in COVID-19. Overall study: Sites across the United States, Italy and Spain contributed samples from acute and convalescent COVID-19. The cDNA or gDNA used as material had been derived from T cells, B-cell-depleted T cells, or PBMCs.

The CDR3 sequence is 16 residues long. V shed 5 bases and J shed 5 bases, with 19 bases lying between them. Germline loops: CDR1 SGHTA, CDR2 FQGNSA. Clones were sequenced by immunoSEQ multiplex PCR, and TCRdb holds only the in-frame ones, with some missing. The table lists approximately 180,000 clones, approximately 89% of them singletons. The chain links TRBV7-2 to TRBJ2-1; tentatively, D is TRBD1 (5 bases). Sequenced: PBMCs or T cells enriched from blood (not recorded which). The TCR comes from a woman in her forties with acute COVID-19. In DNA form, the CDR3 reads TGTGCCAGCAGCGTCCGTTGGTCGAGCAGGGACAATGAGCAGTTCTTC. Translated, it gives CASSVRWSSRDNEQFF.